This T cell receptor beta chain was profiled in a study of CD8+ T cells in alopecia areata. The CDR3 length is 13 residues. Trimming shortened V by 4 bases and J by 7 bases, and 13 bases separated the two germline ends. Germline assignment: CDR1 ENHRY and CDR2 SYGVKD. cDNA prepared by RNA extraction and subsequent reverse transcription served as the template for sequencing. Method: immunoSEQ multiplex PCR; TCRdb's copy keeps in-frame clones and lacks some. The sample contains a few hundred thousand clones, approximately 47% of which appear only once. Stated treatment: oral pan-JAK inhibitor, 5-10 mg twice daily.

The receptor comes from a human donor with alopecia areata. The genes are TRBV10-3 and TRBJ2-5; the D gene could be TRBD1 or TRBD2 (5 bases each). Here the sequenced sample was CD4+ T cells sorted from blood, taken around week 36, from a patient treated with tofacitinib. CDR3 bases: TGTGCCATCAGTGGGGACGGACGATTGACCCAGTACTTC. It yields the protein CAISGDGRLTQYF.